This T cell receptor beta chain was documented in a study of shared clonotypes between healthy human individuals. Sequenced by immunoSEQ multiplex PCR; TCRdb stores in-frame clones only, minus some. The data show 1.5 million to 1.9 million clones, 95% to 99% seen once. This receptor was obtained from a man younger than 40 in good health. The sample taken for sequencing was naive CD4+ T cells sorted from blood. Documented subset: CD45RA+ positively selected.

The CDR3 protein is CASSLSSRNYGYTF. In DNA, the CDR3 is TGTGCCAGTAGTCTCTCATCACGGAACTATGGCTACACCTTC. The chain has TRBV19 and TRBJ1-2; D call uncertain. This CDR3 is 14 amino acids long. The V end lost 5 bases, the J end lost 2 bases, and 12 bases lay between the germline ends. Germline CDR1 and CDR2: LNHDA and SQIVND (reference sequence).